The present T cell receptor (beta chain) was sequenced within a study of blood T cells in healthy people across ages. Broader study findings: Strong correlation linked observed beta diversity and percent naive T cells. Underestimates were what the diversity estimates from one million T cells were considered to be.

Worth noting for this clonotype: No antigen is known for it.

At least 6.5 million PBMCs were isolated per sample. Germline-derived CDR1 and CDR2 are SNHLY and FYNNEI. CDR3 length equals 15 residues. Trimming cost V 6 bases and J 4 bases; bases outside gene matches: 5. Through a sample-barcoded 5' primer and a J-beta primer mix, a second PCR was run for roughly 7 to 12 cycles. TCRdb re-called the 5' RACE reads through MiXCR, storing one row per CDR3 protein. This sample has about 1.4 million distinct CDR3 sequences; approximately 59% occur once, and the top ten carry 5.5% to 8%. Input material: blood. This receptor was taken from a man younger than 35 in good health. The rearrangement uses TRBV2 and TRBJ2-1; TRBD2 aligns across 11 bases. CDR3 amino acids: CASSKRLAGYNEQFF. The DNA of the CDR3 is TGTGCCAGCAGCAAAAGACTAGCGGGGTACAATGAGCAGTTCTTC.